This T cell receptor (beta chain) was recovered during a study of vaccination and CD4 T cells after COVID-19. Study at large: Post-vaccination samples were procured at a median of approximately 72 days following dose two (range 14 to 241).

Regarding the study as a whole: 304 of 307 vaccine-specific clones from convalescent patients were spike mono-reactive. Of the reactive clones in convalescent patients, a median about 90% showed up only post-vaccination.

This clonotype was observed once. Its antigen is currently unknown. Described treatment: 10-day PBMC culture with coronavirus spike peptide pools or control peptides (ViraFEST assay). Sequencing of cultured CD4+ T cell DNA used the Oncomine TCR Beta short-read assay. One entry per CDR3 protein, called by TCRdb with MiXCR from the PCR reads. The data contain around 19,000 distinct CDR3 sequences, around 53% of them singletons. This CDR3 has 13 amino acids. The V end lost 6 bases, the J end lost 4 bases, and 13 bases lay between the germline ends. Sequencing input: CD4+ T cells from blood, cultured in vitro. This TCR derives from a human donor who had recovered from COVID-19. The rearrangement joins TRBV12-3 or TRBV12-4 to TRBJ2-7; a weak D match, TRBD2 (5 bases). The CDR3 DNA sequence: TGTGCCAGCAGACCCACGAGAGGGTACGAGCAGTACTTC. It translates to CASRPTRGYEQYF.